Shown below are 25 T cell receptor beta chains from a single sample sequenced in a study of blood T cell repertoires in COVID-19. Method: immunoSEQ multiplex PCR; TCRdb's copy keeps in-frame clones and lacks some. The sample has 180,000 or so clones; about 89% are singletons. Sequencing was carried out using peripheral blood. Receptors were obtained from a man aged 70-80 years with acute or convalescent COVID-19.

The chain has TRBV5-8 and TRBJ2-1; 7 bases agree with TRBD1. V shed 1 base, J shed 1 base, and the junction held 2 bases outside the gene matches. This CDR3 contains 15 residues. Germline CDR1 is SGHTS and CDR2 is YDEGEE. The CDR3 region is CASSLTGQSYNEQFF. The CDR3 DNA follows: TGTGCCAGCAGCTTGACGGGACAGTCCTACAATGAGCAGTTCTTC.

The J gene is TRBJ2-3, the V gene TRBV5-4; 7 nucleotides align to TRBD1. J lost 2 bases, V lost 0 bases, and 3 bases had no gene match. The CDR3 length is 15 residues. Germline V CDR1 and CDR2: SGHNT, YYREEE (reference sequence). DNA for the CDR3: TGTGCCAGCAGCTTGGGACAGGGCTACACAGATACGCAGTATTTT. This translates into CASSLGQGYTDTQYF.

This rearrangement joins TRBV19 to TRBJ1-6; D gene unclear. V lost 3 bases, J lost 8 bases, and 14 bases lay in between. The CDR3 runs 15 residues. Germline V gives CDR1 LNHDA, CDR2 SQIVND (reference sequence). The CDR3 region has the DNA TGTGCCAGTAGTATTGAGCAGGCAAACGATTCACCCCTCCACTTT. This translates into CASSIEQANDSPLHF.

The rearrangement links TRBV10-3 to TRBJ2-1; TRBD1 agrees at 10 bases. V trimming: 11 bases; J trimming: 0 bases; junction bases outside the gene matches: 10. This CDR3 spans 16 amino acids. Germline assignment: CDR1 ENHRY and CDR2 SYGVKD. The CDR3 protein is CASRTGGIASYNEQFF. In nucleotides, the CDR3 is TGTGCCTCTCGGACAGGGGGAATAGCCTCCTACAATGAGCAGTTCTTC.

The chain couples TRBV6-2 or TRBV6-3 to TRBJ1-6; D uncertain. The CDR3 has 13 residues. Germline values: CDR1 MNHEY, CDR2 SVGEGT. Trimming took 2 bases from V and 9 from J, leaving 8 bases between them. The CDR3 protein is CASSYDHSSPLHF. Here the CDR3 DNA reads TGTGCCAGCAGTTACGATCATAGTTCACCCCTCCACTTT.

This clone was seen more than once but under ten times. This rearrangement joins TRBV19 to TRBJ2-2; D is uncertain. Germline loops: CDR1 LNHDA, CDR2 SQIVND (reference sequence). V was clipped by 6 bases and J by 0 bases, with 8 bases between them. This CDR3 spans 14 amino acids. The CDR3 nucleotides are TGTGCCAGTAGGAGGAACTCGAACACCGGGGAGCTGTTTTTT. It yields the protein CASRRNSNTGELFF.

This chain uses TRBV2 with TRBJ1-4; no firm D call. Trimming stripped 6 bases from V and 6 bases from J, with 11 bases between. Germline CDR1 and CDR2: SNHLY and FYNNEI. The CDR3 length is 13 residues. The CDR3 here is CASRREADEKLFF. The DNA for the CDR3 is TGTGCCAGCAGGAGGGAAGCGGATGAAAAACTGTTTTTT.

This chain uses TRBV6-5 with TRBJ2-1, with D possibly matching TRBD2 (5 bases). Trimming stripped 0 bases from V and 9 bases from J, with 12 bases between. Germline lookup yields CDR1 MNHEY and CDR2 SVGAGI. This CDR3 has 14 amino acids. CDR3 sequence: CASSYSKPSFEQFF. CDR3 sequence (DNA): TGTGCCAGCAGTTACTCGAAACCTAGCTTTGAGCAGTTCTTC.

CDR3 in amino acids: CAWSAGTVNSPLHF. CDR3 DNA: TGTGCCTGGAGTGCCGGGACAGTAAATTCACCCCTCCACTTT. This chain uses TRBV30 with TRBJ1-6, with 7 bases lining up with TRBD1. This CDR3 has 14 residues. V was pared by 1 base and J by 7 bases, with 4 bases of the junction left unmatched. Looked up from germline, CDR1 is GTSNPN and CDR2 is SVGIG (reference sequence).

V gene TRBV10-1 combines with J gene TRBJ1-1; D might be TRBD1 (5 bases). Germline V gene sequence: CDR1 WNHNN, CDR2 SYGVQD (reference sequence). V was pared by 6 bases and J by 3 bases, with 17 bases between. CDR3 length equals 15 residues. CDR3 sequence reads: CASSTTEKGYTEAFF. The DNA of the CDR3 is TGCGCCAGCAGCACGACTGAAAAGGGGTACACTGAAGCTTTCTTT.

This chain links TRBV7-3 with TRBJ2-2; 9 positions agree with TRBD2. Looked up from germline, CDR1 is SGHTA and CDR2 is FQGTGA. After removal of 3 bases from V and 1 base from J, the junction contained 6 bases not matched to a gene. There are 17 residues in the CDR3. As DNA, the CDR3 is TGTGCCAGCAGCTTGCTACCTAGCGGGAAGAACACCGGGGAGCTGTTTTTT. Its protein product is CASSLLPSGKNTGELFF.

The chain's CDR3 is CASSHRDRGVEQYF. The CDR3 coding sequence is TGTGCCAGCAGCCATCGGGACAGGGGCGTCGAGCAGTACTTC. This sequence joins TRBV3-1 (or the pseudogene TRBV3-2) and TRBJ2-7; 10 nucleotides agree with TRBD1. V was pared by 3 bases and J by 6 bases, with 5 bases of the junction left unmatched. The length of the CDR3 is 14 residues. Germline V gene data show CDR1 as LGHDT and CDR2 as YNNKEL (reference sequence).

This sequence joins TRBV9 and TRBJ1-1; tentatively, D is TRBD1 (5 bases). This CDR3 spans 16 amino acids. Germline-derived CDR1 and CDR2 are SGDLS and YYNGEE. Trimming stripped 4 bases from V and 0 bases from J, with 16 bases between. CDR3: CASSSQVGQMNTEAFF. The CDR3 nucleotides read TGTGCCAGCAGCTCCCAGGTAGGACAAATGAACACTGAAGCTTTCTTT.

The CDR3 nucleotides are TGTGCCAGCAGCAGTTGGCACGATTCTAATGAAAAACTGTTTTTT. This sequence encodes CASSSWHDSNEKLFF. J is TRBJ1-4 and V is TRBV21-1; whether TRBD1, the table's D call, matches the DNA was not checked. TRBV21-1 has pseudogene status. The length of the CDR3 is 15 residues.

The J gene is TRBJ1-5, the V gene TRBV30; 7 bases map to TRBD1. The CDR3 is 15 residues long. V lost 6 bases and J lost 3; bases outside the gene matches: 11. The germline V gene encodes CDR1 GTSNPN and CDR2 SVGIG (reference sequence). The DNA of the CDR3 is TGTGCCTGTTCCAAGACAGGGAATAACAATCAGCCCCAGCATTTT. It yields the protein CACSKTGNNNQPQHF.

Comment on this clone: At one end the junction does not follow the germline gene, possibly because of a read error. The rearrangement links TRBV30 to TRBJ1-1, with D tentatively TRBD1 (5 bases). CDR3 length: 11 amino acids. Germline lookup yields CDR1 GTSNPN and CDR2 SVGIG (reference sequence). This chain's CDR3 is CAGRGYTEAFF. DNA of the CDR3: TGTGCCGGGAGGGGCTACACTGAAGCTTTCTTT.

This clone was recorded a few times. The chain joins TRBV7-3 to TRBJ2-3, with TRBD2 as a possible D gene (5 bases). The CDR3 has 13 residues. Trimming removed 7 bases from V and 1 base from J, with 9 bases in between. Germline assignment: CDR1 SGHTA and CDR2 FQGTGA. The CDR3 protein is CASTRGGTDTQYF. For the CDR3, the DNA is TGTGCCAGCACTCGGGGTGGCACAGATACGCAGTATTTT.

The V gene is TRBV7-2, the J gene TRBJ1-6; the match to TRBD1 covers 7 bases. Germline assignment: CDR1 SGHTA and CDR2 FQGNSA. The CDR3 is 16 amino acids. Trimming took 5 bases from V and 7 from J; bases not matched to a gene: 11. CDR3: CASSLNPGQSNSPLHF. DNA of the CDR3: TGTGCCAGCAGCCTCAACCCGGGACAGAGCAATTCACCCCTCCACTTT. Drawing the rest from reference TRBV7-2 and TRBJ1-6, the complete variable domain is GAGVSQSPSNKVTEKGKDVELRCDPISGHTALYWYRQSLGQGLEFLIYFQGNSAPDKSGLPSDRFSAERTGGSVSTLTIQRTQQEDSAVYLCASSLNPGQSNSPLHFGNGTRLTVT.

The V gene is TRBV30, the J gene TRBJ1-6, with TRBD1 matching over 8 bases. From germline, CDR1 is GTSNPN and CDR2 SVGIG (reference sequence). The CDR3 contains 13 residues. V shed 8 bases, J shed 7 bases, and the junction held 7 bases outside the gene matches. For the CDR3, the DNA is TGTGCCGGTCGGACAGGGACCAATTCACCCCTCCACTTT. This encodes CAGRTGTNSPLHF. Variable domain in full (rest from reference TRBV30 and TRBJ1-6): SQTIHQWPATLVQPVGSPLSLECTVEGTSNPNLYWYRQAAGRGLQLLFYSVGIGQISSEVPQNLSASRPQDRQFILSSKKLLLSDSGFYLCAGRTGTNSPLHFGNGTRLTVT.

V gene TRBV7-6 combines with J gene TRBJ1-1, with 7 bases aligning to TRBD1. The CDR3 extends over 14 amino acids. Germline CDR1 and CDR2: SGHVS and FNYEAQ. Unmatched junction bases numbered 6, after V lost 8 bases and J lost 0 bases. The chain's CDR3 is CASARQGMNTEAFF. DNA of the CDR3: TGTGCCAGCGCTCGACAGGGAATGAACACTGAAGCTTTCTTT.

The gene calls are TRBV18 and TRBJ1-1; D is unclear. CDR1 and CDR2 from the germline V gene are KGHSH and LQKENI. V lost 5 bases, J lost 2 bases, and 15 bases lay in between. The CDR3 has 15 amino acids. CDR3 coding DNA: TGTGCCAGCTCAAAAAATAGTAACAGTAACACTGAAGCTTTCTTT. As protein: CASSKNSNSNTEAFF.

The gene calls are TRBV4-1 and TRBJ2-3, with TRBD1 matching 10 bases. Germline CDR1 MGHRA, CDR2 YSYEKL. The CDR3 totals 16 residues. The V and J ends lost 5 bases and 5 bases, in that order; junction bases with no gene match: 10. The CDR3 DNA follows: TGCGCCAGCAGCTCGCCGGGACAGGGGAGGGAAGATACGCAGTATTTT. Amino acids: CASSSPGQGREDTQYF.

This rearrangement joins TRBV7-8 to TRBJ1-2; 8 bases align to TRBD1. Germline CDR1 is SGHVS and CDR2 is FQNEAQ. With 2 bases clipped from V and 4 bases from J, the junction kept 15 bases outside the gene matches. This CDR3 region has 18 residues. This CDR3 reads CASSLLGGTGTDPYGYTF. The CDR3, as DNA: TGTGCCAGCAGCTTACTAGGGGGGACAGGAACGGATCCCTATGGCTACACCTTC.

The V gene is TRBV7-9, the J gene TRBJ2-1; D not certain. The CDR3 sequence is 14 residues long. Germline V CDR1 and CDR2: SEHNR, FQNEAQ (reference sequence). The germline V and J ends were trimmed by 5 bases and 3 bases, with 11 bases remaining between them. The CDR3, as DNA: TGTGCCAGCAGCCTCACTACACGCTACAATGAGCAGTTCTTC. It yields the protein CASSLTTRYNEQFF.

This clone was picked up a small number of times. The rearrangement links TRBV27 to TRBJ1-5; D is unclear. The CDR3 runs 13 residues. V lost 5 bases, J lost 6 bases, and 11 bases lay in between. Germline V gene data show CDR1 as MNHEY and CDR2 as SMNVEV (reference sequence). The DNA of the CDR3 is TGTGCCAGCAGTCCCGAACGGGGTCAGCCCCAGCATTTT. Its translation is CASSPERGQPQHF.